This T cell receptor beta chain was sequenced for a study of immune heterogeneity within non-small cell lung tumors. Study results and caveats: Identical dominant CDR3 beta clonotypes recurred across tumor sites within a patient, alongside site-unique high-frequency clones. Local T-cell clonality tracked moderately but significantly with local tumor mutational burden, giving an R of approximately 0.36. The high-frequency T-cell receptor beta clonotypes mostly did not match up between individual patients.

By share, this clonotype ranks as large. Its antigen is not known. This CDR3 has 14 residues. V shed 11 bases and J 7 bases; nucleotides not matched to a gene: 11. CDR1 is MNHEY, CDR2 SMNVEV, per germline (reference sequence). It was with 32 V and 13 J primers that multiplex PCR amplified TCR beta CDR3. MiXCR, applied by TCRdb to the multiplex PCR reads, yields one record per CDR3 protein. Found here are just under 2,000 distinct CDR3 sequences, roughly 30% of them singletons; the top ten hold around 15%. Per sample, approximately 570 ng of bulk tumor genomic DNA was the template used. Doctors removed several biopsies from each primary tumor during surgery, keeping them far apart. Curative surgery was undertaken by patients, who had untreated, newly diagnosed non-small cell lung cancer. The donor pool consisted of newly diagnosed non-small cell lung cancer patients who were having surgery with curative intent.

The receptor was isolated from a woman in her 50s with non-small cell lung cancer. The rearrangement uses TRBV27 and TRBJ1-6, with TRBD1 matching over 7 bases. The sample taken for sequencing was lung tumor tissue. CDR3 loop: CARDRDSQNSPLHF. The CDR3 DNA follows: TGTGCCCGAGACCGGGACAGCCAAAATTCACCCCTCCACTTT.